A selection of T cell receptor beta chains follows, all from one sample in a study of blood T cell repertoires in COVID-19. Repertoires were generated with immunoSEQ multiplex PCR, while TCRdb's copy carries only in-frame clones and drops some. The sample has more than 250,000 clones, under 90% seen once. Sequencing was carried out using PBMCs or T cells enriched from blood (not recorded which). Receptors originate from a young woman who had recovered from COVID-19. CDR3s include the opening cysteine and the closing phenylalanine or tryptophan. A D gene is named only where the DNA matches it firmly. For some rows the clone size is stated as once, few or many, or as a class when expanded; others skip it.

d_call,v_call,clone_size,j_call,cdr3_aa,cdr3_nt
.,TRBV28,.,TRBJ1-5,CASSPGSNQPQHF,TGTGCCAGCAGCCCAGGAAGCAATCAGCCCCAGCATTTT
TRBD2,TRBV18,.,TRBJ2-7,CASSPPAGLAGAYEQYF,TGTGCCAGCTCACCACCGGCGGGACTAGCGGGAGCCTACGAGCAGTACTTC
.,TRBV2,.,TRBJ1-5,CASNLEQGQNQPQHF,TGTGCCAGCAATCTTGAACAGGGCCAAAATCAGCCCCAGCATTTT
TRBD1,TRBV7-2,.,TRBJ1-5,CASSQDPRQGVNQPQHF,TGTGCCAGCAGCCAAGATCCGAGACAGGGAGTCAATCAGCCCCAGCATTTT
.,TRBV6-5,.,TRBJ2-7,CATRYVNGGEQYF,TGTGCCACCCGATACGTCAATGGGGGGGAGCAGTACTTC
.,TRBV27,.,TRBJ2-7,CASSLSIGASPSPYEQYF,TGTGCCAGCAGTTTATCGATAGGGGCCAGCCCCAGCCCCTACGAGCAGTACTTC
.,TRBV11-2,.,TRBJ2-1,CASSLDTGSHYNEQFF,TGTGCCAGCAGCTTAGATACCGGGTCGCATTACAATGAGCAGTTCTTC
TRBD1,TRBV19,.,TRBJ1-1,CASSIPPGGAEAFF,TGTGCCAGTAGTATCCCTCCAGGGGGCGCTGAAGCTTTCTTT
.,TRBV6-4,.,TRBJ1-2,CASSDQGIDGYTF,TGTGCCAGCAGTGACCAGGGGATTGATGGCTACACCTTC
.,TRBV5-1,.,TRBJ1-1,CASSPVGARTEAFF,TGCGCCAGCAGCCCGGTGGGGGCGCGAACTGAAGCTTTCTTT
.,TRBV14,.,TRBJ1-2,CASSQIGDYGYTF,TGTGCCAGCAGCCAAATCGGGGATTATGGCTACACCTTC
.,TRBV11-3,once,TRBJ1-3,CASSPQGVGNTIYF,TGTGCCAGCAGCCCACAGGGTGTGGGAAACACCATATATTTT
.,TRBV5-6,once,TRBJ2-1,CASSPTRGNEQFF,TGTGCCAGCAGCCCGACCCGGGGCAATGAGCAGTTCTTC
.,TRBV9,.,TRBJ2-1,CASSLPKGRFYNEQFF,TGTGCCAGCAGCCTACCAAAAGGGAGATTCTACAATGAGCAGTTCTTC
.,TRBV6-5,.,TRBJ1-2,CASSLQVIYGYTF,TGTGCCAGTTCACTACAGGTCATCTATGGCTACACCTTC
.,TRBV2,.,TRBJ2-5,CASSHEETQYF,TGTGCCAGCAGCCATGAAGAGACCCAGTACTTC
.,TRBV7-8,.,TRBJ1-4,CASRPRGGTNEKLFF,TGTGCCAGCAGGCCCAGGGGAGGGACTAATGAAAAACTGTTTTTT
.,TRBV30,.,TRBJ2-2,CAWSSGELFF,TGTGCCTGGTCTAGCGGGGAGCTGTTTTTT
TRBD1,TRBV14,.,TRBJ1-2,CASSPGGGGGYTF,TGTGCCAGCAGCCCGGGAGGGGGCGGCGGCTACACCTTC
TRBD1,TRBV5-1,.,TRBJ2-3,CASRLGTGEASTDTQYF,TGCGCCAGCCGCTTGGGGACAGGGGAGGCTAGCACAGATACGCAGTATTTT
TRBD1,TRBV19,.,TRBJ2-7,CASSPGTGGEQYF,TGTGCCAGTAGTCCCGGGACAGGGGGAGAGCAGTACTTC
TRBD1,TRBV2,.,TRBJ2-5,CASSIQGAPQYF,TGTGCCAGCAGTATACAGGGGGCACCCCAGTACTTC
TRBD1,TRBV19,.,TRBJ1-1,CASSIWGQVNTEAFF,TGTGCCAGTAGTATTTGGGGACAGGTAAACACTGAAGCTTTCTTT
.,TRBV25-1,.,TRBJ2-6,CASRETGSGANVLTF,TGTGCCAGCAGAGAAACCGGCTCTGGGGCCAACGTCCTGACTTTC
TRBD1,TRBV11-2,.,TRBJ1-1,CASSRGGSGGNTEAFF,TGTGCCAGCAGTCGCGGAGGTTCAGGGGGAAACACTGAAGCTTTCTTT
.,TRBV5-1,.,TRBJ1-5,CASSLGGQNSNQPQHF,TGCGCCAGCAGCTTGGGGGGACAAAATAGCAATCAGCCCCAGCATTTT
.,TRBV28,.,TRBJ2-7,CASSLPAGFYEQYF,TGTGCCAGCAGTTTACCCGCAGGGTTCTACGAGCAGTACTTC
TRBD1,TRBV2,.,TRBJ1-5,CASSLTGYQPQHF,TGTGCCAGCAGCCTGACAGGGTATCAGCCCCAGCATTTT
.,TRBV30,.,TRBJ2-5,CAWTSSFETQYF,TGTGCCTGGACTAGCAGTTTCGAGACCCAGTACTTC
.,TRBV3-1/TRBV3-2,.,TRBJ1-5,CASSQTRAGGNQPQHF,TGTGCCAGCAGCCAAACTAGGGCAGGGGGCAATCAGCCCCAGCATTTT
TRBD1,TRBV7-3,.,TRBJ1-2,CASSLKGPGQGATDGYTF,TGTGCCAGCAGCTTAAAGGGACCGGGACAGGGGGCGACGGATGGCTACACCTTC
TRBD1,TRBV12-3/TRBV12-4,.,TRBJ1-2,CASRYRGSGYTF,TGTGCCAGCAGGTACAGGGGGTCTGGCTACACCTTC
.,TRBV6-4,.,TRBJ2-7,CASSDPIGQTEAYEQYF,TGTGCCAGCAGTGACCCTATTGGACAGACGGAGGCCTACGAGCAGTACTTC
TRBD1,TRBV5-1,.,TRBJ2-7,CASSWASTGTYEQYF,TGCGCCAGCAGCTGGGCCTCGACAGGGACCTACGAGCAGTACTTC
.,TRBV18,.,TRBJ2-3,CASSPPFTDTQYF,TGTGCCAGCTCACCACCCTTCACAGATACGCAGTATTTT
.,TRBV10-2,.,TRBJ2-4,CASSESTGISHF,TGCGCCAGCAGTGAGTCGACGGGGATCAGTCACTTC
.,TRBV10-3,.,TRBJ2-3,CANRGGEADTQYF,TGTGCCAACAGGGGGGGGGAAGCAGATACGCAGTATTTT
.,TRBV21-1,.,TRBJ1-1,CASSKFQGVPPNTEAFF,TGTGCCAGCAGCAAATTCCAGGGGGTCCCTCCTAACACTGAAGCTTTCTTT
TRBD1,TRBV2,.,TRBJ1-4,CASRYDRVNEKLFF,TGTGCCAGCAGATACGACAGGGTGAATGAAAAACTGTTTTTT
TRBD1,TRBV5-1,.,TRBJ1-4,CASSLGQGYEKLFF,TGCGCCAGCAGCCTGGGACAGGGATACGAAAAACTGTTTTTT
TRBD1,TRBV5-4,.,TRBJ2-6,CASRRTGGVSGANVLTF,TGTGCCAGCAGACGGACAGGGGGCGTATCTGGGGCCAACGTCCTGACTTTC
.,TRBV29-1,once,TRBJ1-2,CSVGSGALGYTF,TGCAGCGTTGGGTCAGGGGCCCTTGGCTACACCTTC
TRBD1,TRBV5-1,.,TRBJ1-2,CASSLAGTGSGYTF,TGCGCCAGCAGCTTGGCCGGGACAGGGTCTGGCTACACCTTC
TRBD1,TRBV30,.,TRBJ1-5,CAWSNGQGNQPQHF,TGTGCCTGGAGCAACGGACAGGGGAACCAGCCCCAGCATTTT
TRBD2,TRBV29-1,.,TRBJ2-3,CSVAPAGGPGDTQYF,TGCAGCGTTGCCCCAGCGGGAGGGCCAGGGGATACGCAGTATTTT
.,TRBV27,.,TRBJ2-1,CASSLQGNEQFF,TGTGCCAGCAGTTTACAGGGAAATGAGCAGTTCTTC
.,TRBV28,.,TRBJ2-5,CASSFTGSRETQYF,TGTGCCAGCAGTTTCACAGGGTCGCGAGAGACCCAGTACTTC
TRBD2,TRBV7-8,.,TRBJ2-1,CASSISGMIYNEQFF,TGTGCCAGCAGCATTAGCGGGATGATCTACAATGAGCAGTTCTTC
TRBD2,TRBV2,.,TRBJ2-3,CASSVASGGSSTDTQYF,TGTGCCAGCAGTGTGGCTAGCGGGGGGTCCTCCACAGATACGCAGTATTTT
.,TRBV5-5,.,TRBJ1-1,CASSLDTMNTEAFF,TGTGCCAGCAGCTTAGACACCATGAACACTGAAGCTTTCTTT